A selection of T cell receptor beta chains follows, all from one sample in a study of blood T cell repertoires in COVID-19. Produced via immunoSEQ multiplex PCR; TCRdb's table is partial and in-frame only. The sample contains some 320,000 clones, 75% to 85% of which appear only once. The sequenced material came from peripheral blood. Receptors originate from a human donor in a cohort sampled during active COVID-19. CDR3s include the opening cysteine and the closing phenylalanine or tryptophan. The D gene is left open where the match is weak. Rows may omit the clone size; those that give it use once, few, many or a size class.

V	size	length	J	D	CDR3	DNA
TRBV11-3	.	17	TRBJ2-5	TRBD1	CASSLGQGDRGGETQYF	TGTGCCAGCAGCTTGGGCCAAGGGGACAGGGGAGGGGAGACCCAGTACTTC
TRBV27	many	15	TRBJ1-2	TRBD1	CASSPGTGGYYGYTF	TGTGCCAGCAGTCCTGGGACAGGGGGCTACTATGGCTACACCTTC
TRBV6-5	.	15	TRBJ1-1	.	CASRIRTVLPTEAFF	TGTGCCAGCAGAATCCGGACAGTTCTGCCGACTGAAGCTTTCTTT
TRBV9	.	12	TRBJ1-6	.	CASSEGNSPLHF	TGTGCCAGCAGCGAGGGGAATTCACCCCTCCACTTT
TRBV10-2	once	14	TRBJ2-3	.	CASSELRRTDTQYF	TGCGCCAGCAGTGAATTGCGGCGCACAGATACGCAGTATTTT
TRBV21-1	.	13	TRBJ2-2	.	CASSKEQDGELFF	TGTGCCAGCAGCAAAGAGCAGGACGGGGAGCTGTTTTTT
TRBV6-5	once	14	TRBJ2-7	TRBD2	CASIESGGTYEQYF	TGTGCCAGCATCGAGAGCGGGGGGACCTACGAGCAGTACTTC
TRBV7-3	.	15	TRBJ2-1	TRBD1	CASSLKGQDLNEQFF	TGTGCCAGCAGCTTAAAGGGACAGGACCTCAATGAGCAGTTCTTC
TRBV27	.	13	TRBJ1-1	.	CASSLLDYTEAFF	TGTGCCAGCAGTTTACTCGACTACACTGAAGCTTTCTTT
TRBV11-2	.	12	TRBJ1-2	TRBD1	CASFGTDGGYTF	TGTGCCAGCTTTGGGACAGATGGTGGCTACACCTTC
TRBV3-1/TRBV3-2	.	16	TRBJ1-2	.	CASSQVGASPNYGYTF	TGTGCCAGCAGCCAAGTTGGGGCAAGTCCTAACTATGGCTACACCTTC
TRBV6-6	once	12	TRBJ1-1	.	CASRTANTEAFF	TGTGCCAGCCGAACAGCCAACACTGAAGCTTTCTTT
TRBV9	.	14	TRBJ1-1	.	CASSVVFRSTEAFF	TGTGCCAGCAGCGTAGTCTTCCGCAGCACTGAAGCTTTCTTT
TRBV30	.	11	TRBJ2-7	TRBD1	CALRGQTEQYF	TGTGCGTTGAGGGGACAGACCGAGCAGTACTTC